These 8 T cell receptor beta chains came from one sample sequenced in a study of T cells after yellow fever vaccination (dated by TCRdb to between 2019 and 2020). Libraries were prepared through 5' RACE. The run used an Illumina HiSeq 2500. The public reads were run again by TCRdb, first through fastp at Q25 and then through MiXCR, and only productive beta chains were kept. Under each unique CDR3 protein, matching rows form one entry showing the most common genes and DNA. The sample table lists over 10,000 distinct CDR3 sequences, 4% to 6% of them with a count of one. The top ten hold roughly 48% of the sample. The label giving this sample's treatment or condition can be read as: live attenuated yellow fever vaccine strain. The source material was PBMCs, either bulk or a sorted T-cell subset (CD4+, CD8+, memory, or dextramer-sorted; not recorded which), sampled 45 days after the yellow fever booster vaccination. These receptors all come from a young man who received the YFV17D yellow fever vaccine.

This clonotype has ten or more counts. J is TRBJ1-2 and V is TRBV10-3; the D is unclear. V dropped 3 bases and J dropped 8 bases, with 7 bases sitting between them. This CDR3 is built from 11 residues. Germline-derived CDR1 and CDR2 are ENHRY and SYGVKD. The DNA of the CDR3 is TGTGCCATCAGTGAAAAGAGAGGCTACACCTTC. Translated: CAISEKRGYTF.

This clonotype was seen repeatedly, ten times or more. The chain combines TRBV29-1 with TRBJ2-5; maybe TRBD2 (6 bases). The CDR3 is 16 amino acids. Germline lookup yields CDR1 SQVTM and CDR2 ANQGSEA. The V end lost 6 bases, the J end lost 1 base, and 21 bases lay between the germline ends. CDR3: CSVSPLLGGFQETQYF. In DNA form, the CDR3 reads TGCAGCGTCTCCCCCCTTCTCGGGGGTTTCCAAGAGACCCAGTACTTC.

This clonotype was recorded many times. The gene calls are TRBV15 and TRBJ2-7; D is perhaps TRBD2 (6 bases). Germline V gene lookup returns CDR1 LNHNV and CDR2 YYDKDF (reference sequence). CDR3 length: 14 residues. The germline V and J ends were trimmed by 5 bases and 1 base, with 12 bases remaining between them. The CDR3 DNA reads TGTGCCACCAGCGCCCCGGGACTTTCCTACGAGCAGTACTTC. Encoded protein: CATSAPGLSYEQYF.

This rearrangement joins TRBV7-9 to TRBJ2-5; D remains ambiguous. The CDR3 runs 12 residues. Germline CDR1 reads SEHNR; CDR2 reads FQNEAQ (reference sequence). Trimming shortened V by 5 bases and J by 4 bases, and 8 bases separated the two germline ends. The CDR3 spells CASSMSGETQYF. The CDR3 region has the DNA TGTGCCAGCAGCATGTCGGGAGAGACCCAGTACTTC.

The sample holds many counts of this clonotype. The chain employs TRBV24-1 and TRBJ2-1, with unresolved D. The CDR3 contains 15 residues. CDR1 is KGHDR, CDR2 SFDVKD, per germline. Trimming pared 1 base from V and 5 bases from J, leaving 11 bases between. CDR3 in amino acids: CATSDFMTQNNEQFF. CDR3 DNA sequence: TGTGCCACCAGTGATTTTATGACACAGAACAATGAGCAGTTCTTC.

In its sample, this clonotype was seen many times. The chain links TRBV12-3 or TRBV12-4 to TRBJ2-5, with a possible D match to TRBD2 (6 bases). V was cut by 6 bases and J by 5 bases, with 13 bases left in between. The length of the CDR3 is 13 residues. DNA of the CDR3: TGTGCCAGCAGGAAAGCGGGCAGGGAGACCCAGTACTTC. Its translation is CASRKAGRETQYF.

This chain uses TRBV20-1 with TRBJ2-6, with a possible D match to TRBD1 (5 bases). This CDR3 is built from 19 residues. CDR1 and CDR2 from the germline V gene are DFQATT and SNEGSKA (reference sequence). V lost 7 bases, J lost 2 bases, and 27 bases lay in between. CDR3 bases: TGCAGTGGTCGGGCTCCGGGTGGGCAGGGTACCCCTGGGGCCAACGTCCTGACTTTC. Its translation is CSGRAPGGQGTPGANVLTF.

This clonotype was seen repeatedly, ten times or more. The J gene is TRBJ2-1, the V gene TRBV5-1; 8 bases line up with TRBD1. V was pared by 5 bases and J by 0 bases, with 7 bases of the junction left unmatched. CDR1 is SGHRS and CDR2 is YFSETQ in the germline V gene. This CDR3 contains 16 residues. CDR3 bases: TGCGCCAGCAGTTTGACTCAGGGGGCCTCCTACAATGAGCAGTTCTTC. This sequence encodes CASSLTQGASYNEQFF.